This paragraph covers one TCR beta chain sequence. Measured with immunoSEQ multiplex PCR; TCRdb has only the in-frame clones, and not every one. The data show more than 1 million clones, around three quarters seen once. V lost 3 bases and J lost 2, with 11 bases in between. This CDR3 has 14 amino acids. Germline CDR1 is SGDLS and CDR2 is YYNGEE. The sample is drawn from a study of shared clonotypes between healthy human individuals. Sequencing used memory CD4+ T cells from PBMCs. Regarding subset: CD45RA-negative fraction. This TCR derives from a man between 18 and 29 years old in good health. Some clones in this sample may be carry-over from other donors' samples. This chain uses TRBV9 with TRBJ2-5; no clear D gene. Here the CDR3 DNA reads TGTGCCAGCAGCGCTGGCGCGAAACAAGAGACCCAGTACTTC. Its protein product is CASSAGAKQETQYF. The entire variable domain, with the rest obtained from reference TRBV9 and TRBJ2-5, is as follows: DSGVTQTPKHLITATGQRVTLRCSPRSGDLSVYWYQQSLDQGLQFLIQYYNGEERAKGNILERFSAQQFPDLHSELNLSSLELGDSALYFCASSAGAKQETQYFGPGTRLLVL.